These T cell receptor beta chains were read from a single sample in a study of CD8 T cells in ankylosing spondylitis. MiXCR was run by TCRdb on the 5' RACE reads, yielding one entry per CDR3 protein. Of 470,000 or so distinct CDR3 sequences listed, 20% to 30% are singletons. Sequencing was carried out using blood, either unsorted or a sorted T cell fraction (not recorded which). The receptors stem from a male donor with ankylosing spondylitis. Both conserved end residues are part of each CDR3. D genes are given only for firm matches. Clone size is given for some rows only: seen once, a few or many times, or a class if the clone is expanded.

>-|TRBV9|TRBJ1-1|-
CASSVAPGEEGTEAFF
TGTGCCAGCAGCGTAGCACCAGGGGAAGAAGGCACTGAAGCTTTCTTT
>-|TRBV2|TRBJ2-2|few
CASSVTTNTGELFF
TGTGCCAGCAGTGTCACTACGAACACCGGGGAGCTGTTTTTT
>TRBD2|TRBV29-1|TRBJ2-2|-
CSVSSGANTGELFF
TGCAGCGTCAGTAGCGGGGCGAACACCGGGGAGCTGTTTTTT
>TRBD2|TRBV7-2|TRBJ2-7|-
CASSLVVNGGNEQYF
TGTGCCAGCAGCTTAGTTGTCAACGGGGGGAACGAGCAGTACTTC
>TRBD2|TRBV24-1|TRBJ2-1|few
CATAMRAGLAGEQFF
TGTGCCACCGCTATGAGAGCGGGGCTAGCGGGTGAGCAGTTCTTC
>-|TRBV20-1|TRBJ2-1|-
CSSPNPRGGDEQFF
TGCAGCTCACCGAACCCTCGCGGTGGGGATGAGCAGTTCTTC
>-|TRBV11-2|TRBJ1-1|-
CASSLSNGNTEAFF
TGTGCCAGCAGCTTAAGCAACGGGAACACTGAAGCTTTCTTT
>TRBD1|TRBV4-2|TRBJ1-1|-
CASSQDPPTGAGNEAFF
TGTGCCAGCAGCCAAGATCCTCCGACAGGGGCGGGCAATGAAGCTTTCTTT
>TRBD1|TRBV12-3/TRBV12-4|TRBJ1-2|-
CASSSGTEVYGYTF
TGTGCCAGCAGCTCCGGGACAGAAGTCTATGGCTACACCTTC
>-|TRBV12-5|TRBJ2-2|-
CASGLVVNTGELFF
TGTGCTAGTGGTTTGGTAGTGAACACCGGGGAGCTGTTTTTT
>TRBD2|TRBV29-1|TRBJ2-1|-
CSVQRTSGGNEQFF
TGCAGCGTTCAAAGGACTAGCGGTGGGAATGAGCAGTTCTTC
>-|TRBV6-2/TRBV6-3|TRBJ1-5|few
CASSSYSGGDQPQHF
TGTGCCAGCAGTTCCTACTCGGGGGGAGATCAGCCCCAGCATTTT
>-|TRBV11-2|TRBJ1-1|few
CASSLERQMSAFF
TGTGCCAGCAGCTTAGAAAGACAAATGTCGGCTTTCTTT
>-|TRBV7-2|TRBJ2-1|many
CASSLRNIEGGDEQFF
TGTGCCAGCAGCTTACGGAATATTGAGGGGGGCGATGAGCAGTTCTTC